Listed below are T cell receptor beta chains from one sample, sequenced in a study of cytomegalovirus exposure and HLA in healthy donors. Clones were sequenced by immunoSEQ multiplex PCR, and TCRdb holds only the in-frame ones, with some missing. In the table there are tens of thousands of clones, 50% to 55% of which are singletons. Sequencing was carried out using PBMCs. The receptors stem from a human donor in good health. The CDR3 runs from the conserved cysteine through the conserved F or W. Fields, in order: V gene, J gene, D gene, clone size, CDR3 DNA, CDR3 protein. The D gene is left open where the match is weak. Clone size is shown for a subset of rows, as once, few, many or a class of expanded clone.

V gene: TRBV21-1
J gene: TRBJ1-2
D gene: -
clone size: few
CDR3 DNA: TGTGCCAGCAGCAACGGCCAGGCAACTAACTATGGCTACACCTTC
CDR3 protein: CASSNGQATNYGYTF

V gene: TRBV6-5
J gene: TRBJ2-3
D gene: -
clone size: -
CDR3 DNA: TGTGCCAGCAGCTATGGGGGGGGCCACACAGATACGCAGTATTTT
CDR3 protein: CASSYGGGHTDTQYF

V gene: TRBV30
J gene: TRBJ2-7
D gene: TRBD1
clone size: -
CDR3 DNA: TGTGCCTGGATCAGACAGGGGTGGGAGCAGTACTTC
CDR3 protein: CAWIRQGWEQYF

V gene: TRBV10-3
J gene: TRBJ1-1
D gene: TRBD1
clone size: few
CDR3 DNA: TGTGCCATCAGTGAGGGTACGACAGGGTTAGGGAACACTGAAGCTTTCTTT
CDR3 protein: CAISEGTTGLGNTEAFF

V gene: TRBV29-1
J gene: TRBJ2-1
D gene: TRBD2
clone size: -
CDR3 DNA: TGCAGCGTTGCTGGTAGCGGGGGGGCAAGTGAGCAGTTCTTC
CDR3 protein: CSVAGSGGASEQFF

V gene: TRBV19
J gene: TRBJ2-7
D gene: TRBD1
clone size: -
CDR3 DNA: TGTGCCAGTAGTGTCCGGGACAGGGTTCTGCCTGACGAGCAGTACTTC
CDR3 protein: CASSVRDRVLPDEQYF

V gene: TRBV28
J gene: TRBJ1-1
D gene: -
clone size: -
CDR3 DNA: TGTGCCAGCAGGGCCGCCATGAACACTGAAGCTTTCTTT
CDR3 protein: CASRAAMNTEAFF

V gene: TRBV6-5
J gene: TRBJ1-5
D gene: -
clone size: -
CDR3 DNA: TGTGCCAGCAGTTACAAGTATACAGGGAATCAGCCCCAGCATTTT
CDR3 protein: CASSYKYTGNQPQHF

V gene: TRBV5-6
J gene: TRBJ1-4
D gene: -
clone size: -
CDR3 DNA: TGTGCCAGCAGCCGAGGACGGGGATCAACTAATGAAAAACTGTTTTTT
CDR3 protein: CASSRGRGSTNEKLFF

V gene: TRBV9
J gene: TRBJ2-3
D gene: TRBD1
clone size: once
CDR3 DNA: TGTGCCAGCAGCGTAGGGGGACAGGTCCTTCGCCATACGCAGTATTTT
CDR3 protein: CASSVGGQVLRHTQYF

V gene: TRBV19
J gene: TRBJ1-2
D gene: -
clone size: -
CDR3 DNA: TGTGCCAGTAGGCCCCGGGACACCTGGGGTGGCTACACCTTC
CDR3 protein: CASRPRDTWGGYTF

V gene: TRBV9
J gene: TRBJ2-2
D gene: -
clone size: -
CDR3 DNA: TGTGCCAGCAGCGTAATCCCCGGGGTAGACGGGGAGCTGTTTTTT
CDR3 protein: CASSVIPGVDGELFF

V gene: TRBV6-6
J gene: TRBJ1-6
D gene: TRBD1
clone size: few
CDR3 DNA: TGTGCCAGCAGGGGGGGGACAGGGTCCTCACCCCTCCACTTT
CDR3 protein: CASRGGTGSSPLHF

V gene: TRBV18
J gene: TRBJ2-4
D gene: -
clone size: -
CDR3 DNA: TGTGCCAGCTCACCACCGTCCTCAGCCAAAAACATTCAGTACTTC
CDR3 protein: CASSPPSSAKNIQYF

V gene: TRBV4-3
J gene: TRBJ2-3
D gene: -
clone size: -
CDR3 DNA: TGCGCCAGCAGCCAGGGCGGGTCGGTAGGGACGCAGTATTTT
CDR3 protein: CASSQGGSVGTQYF

V gene: TRBV30
J gene: TRBJ2-5
D gene: TRBD2
clone size: -
CDR3 DNA: TGTGCCTGGATGCGGGAGGGCCGGCGGACCCAGTACTTC
CDR3 protein: CAWMREGRRTQYF

V gene: TRBV4-3
J gene: TRBJ1-1
D gene: -
clone size: few
CDR3 DNA: TGCGCCAGCAGCCAAGGGTCCAACAGGAGGAACACTGAAGCTTTCTTT
CDR3 protein: CASSQGSNRRNTEAFF

V gene: TRBV5-1
J gene: TRBJ2-2
D gene: TRBD2
clone size: -
CDR3 DNA: TGCGCCAGCAGCGCAGGACTAGCGGGGGGCACCGGGGAGCTGTTTTTT
CDR3 protein: CASSAGLAGGTGELFF

V gene: TRBV7-3
J gene: TRBJ2-2
D gene: -
clone size: few
CDR3 DNA: TGTGCCAGCAGTCCTAATGTGCGTCCGAACACCGGGGAGCTGTTTTTT
CDR3 protein: CASSPNVRPNTGELFF

V gene: TRBV28
J gene: TRBJ1-4
D gene: TRBD1
clone size: few
CDR3 DNA: TGTGCCAGCAGTTTAGGGCGGACAGGGACAGAAAAACTGTTTTTT
CDR3 protein: CASSLGRTGTEKLFF

V gene: TRBV18
J gene: TRBJ2-5
D gene: -
clone size: -
CDR3 DNA: TGTGCCAGCTCACCACCTGGACTGAAAGAGACCCAGTACTTC
CDR3 protein: CASSPPGLKETQYF

V gene: TRBV5-6
J gene: TRBJ2-5
D gene: -
clone size: -
CDR3 DNA: TGTGCCAGCAGCTTGGCCTGGGGGCAGGAGACCCAGTACTTC
CDR3 protein: CASSLAWGQETQYF

V gene: TRBV6-6
J gene: TRBJ1-2
D gene: TRBD1
clone size: large
CDR3 DNA: TGTGCCAGCGGGCCGACAGGGACCGGCTACACCTTC
CDR3 protein: CASGPTGTGYTF

V gene: TRBV6-5
J gene: TRBJ1-6
D gene: TRBD1
clone size: few
CDR3 DNA: TGTGCCAGCGGACAGGGCATTTTCAGTACACCCCTCCACTTT
CDR3 protein: CASGQGIFSTPLHF

V gene: TRBV1
J gene: TRBJ2-3
D gene: -
clone size: -
CDR3 DNA: TGCTCCGTAACAAAGCGGGGGGGAACAGATACGCAGTATTTT
CDR3 protein: CSVTKRGGTDTQYF

V gene: TRBV7-3
J gene: TRBJ1-4
D gene: TRBD1
clone size: -
CDR3 DNA: TGTGCCAGCAGCCAGGGGGGAGAGGGTGAAAAACTGTTTTTT
CDR3 protein: CASSQGGEGEKLFF

V gene: TRBV5-1
J gene: TRBJ2-1
D gene: TRBD2
clone size: -
CDR3 DNA: TGCGCCAGCAGCTTGGGGACTAGCGGAAGATCCGAGCAGTTCTTC
CDR3 protein: CASSLGTSGRSEQFF

V gene: TRBV6-5
J gene: TRBJ2-2
D gene: TRBD2
clone size: -
CDR3 DNA: TGTGCCACCTCGGGGGGGCGAGGAACCGGGGAGCTGTTTTTT
CDR3 protein: CATSGGRGTGELFF

V gene: TRBV12-1
J gene: TRBJ2-2
D gene: -
clone size: -
CDR3 DNA: TGTGCCAGCAGCTTTGCCTACAGGAGGGTGCCCGGGGAGCTGTTTTTT
CDR3 protein: CASSFAYRRVPGELFF

V gene: TRBV7-7
J gene: TRBJ2-3
D gene: -
clone size: -
CDR3 DNA: TGTGCTAGCAGCTTAGGGGGACAAAGGACAGATACGCAGTATTTT
CDR3 protein: CASSLGGQRTDTQYF

V gene: TRBV5-1
J gene: TRBJ2-7
D gene: TRBD2
clone size: few
CDR3 DNA: TGCGCCAGCAGCTGGGATAGCGGGGGGGGCCCCTACGAGCAGTACTTC
CDR3 protein: CASSWDSGGGPYEQYF

V gene: TRBV4-3
J gene: TRBJ1-4
D gene: TRBD1
clone size: medium-sized
CDR3 DNA: TGCGCCAGCAGCGGTGGTGACAGGGTCTTTTCGATTAATGAAAAACTGTTTTTT
CDR3 protein: CASSGGDRVFSINEKLFF

V gene: TRBV7-2
J gene: TRBJ1-4
D gene: -
clone size: few
CDR3 DNA: TGTGCCAGCAGCCCGCTGGGGCGGCGGAAACTGTTTTTT
CDR3 protein: CASSPLGRRKLFF

V gene: TRBV6-6
J gene: TRBJ1-1
D gene: TRBD1
clone size: -
CDR3 DNA: TGTGCCAGCAGTCAAACAGGGGGCACTGAAGCTTTCTTT
CDR3 protein: CASSQTGGTEAFF

V gene: TRBV6-5
J gene: TRBJ2-7
D gene: TRBD1
clone size: -
CDR3 DNA: TGTGCCAGCAGCTGGGACAGCAGAGACGAGCAGTACTTC
CDR3 protein: CASSWDSRDEQYF

V gene: TRBV11-1
J gene: TRBJ2-3
D gene: -
clone size: few
CDR3 DNA: TGTGCCAGCAGCTTATGGGGCGGGACTAGCACAGATACGCAGTATTTT
CDR3 protein: CASSLWGGTSTDTQYF

V gene: TRBV27
J gene: TRBJ2-7
D gene: TRBD1
clone size: -
CDR3 DNA: TGTGCCAGCAGTTTATTGGGACAGGCCCTCGAGCAGTACTTC
CDR3 protein: CASSLLGQALEQYF

V gene: TRBV7-9
J gene: TRBJ2-7
D gene: -
clone size: -
CDR3 DNA: TGTGCCAGCAGCCAGGTCTACGAGCAGTACTTC
CDR3 protein: CASSQVYEQYF

V gene: TRBV5-6
J gene: TRBJ1-1
D gene: -
clone size: -
CDR3 DNA: TGTGCCAGCAGCTTGATAGTCGAGGGCACTGAAGCTTTCTTT
CDR3 protein: CASSLIVEGTEAFF

V gene: TRBV5-1
J gene: TRBJ2-1
D gene: TRBD2
clone size: few
CDR3 DNA: TGCGCCTGCCGAACAGCGGGAGCATCGACGAAATTGTTGTACAATGAGCAGTTCTTC
CDR3 protein: CACRTAGASTKLLYNEQFF

V gene: TRBV7-2
J gene: TRBJ2-1
D gene: TRBD2
clone size: -
CDR3 DNA: TGTGCCAGCAGCTTAGCCCCTTTAGCGGGGAGGGTCTACAATGAGCAGTTCTTC
CDR3 protein: CASSLAPLAGRVYNEQFF

V gene: TRBV7-6
J gene: TRBJ1-4
D gene: -
clone size: few
CDR3 DNA: TGTGCCAGCAGCTTATCTCCAACTAATGAAAAACTGTTTTTT
CDR3 protein: CASSLSPTNEKLFF

V gene: TRBV7-9
J gene: TRBJ1-2
D gene: TRBD1
clone size: -
CDR3 DNA: TGTGCCAGCAGCTCCGGGACAGGGGTTGATGGCTACACCTTC
CDR3 protein: CASSSGTGVDGYTF

V gene: TRBV7-7
J gene: TRBJ1-3
D gene: TRBD1
clone size: -
CDR3 DNA: TGTGCCAGCAGCCCGAGACAGGGGGCTAACACCATATATTTT
CDR3 protein: CASSPRQGANTIYF

V gene: TRBV5-4
J gene: TRBJ1-5
D gene: -
clone size: -
CDR3 DNA: TGTGCCAGCAGCTTTCAGGGGACCAATCAGCCCCAGCATTTT
CDR3 protein: CASSFQGTNQPQHF

V gene: TRBV15
J gene: TRBJ1-2
D gene: -
clone size: -
CDR3 DNA: TGTGCCACCAGCAGAGGCCTTACAGGGGGCTACACCTTC
CDR3 protein: CATSRGLTGGYTF

V gene: TRBV11-2
J gene: TRBJ2-2
D gene: -
clone size: -
CDR3 DNA: TGTGCCAGCAGCTTCGGCGGGGCCGGGAACACCGGGGAGCTGTTTTTT
CDR3 protein: CASSFGGAGNTGELFF

V gene: TRBV7-9
J gene: TRBJ1-4
D gene: -
clone size: -
CDR3 DNA: TGTGCCAGCAGCTTAGCCGGGACTGGGGAGGGAAAACTGTTTTTT
CDR3 protein: CASSLAGTGEGKLFF

V gene: TRBV19
J gene: TRBJ1-5
D gene: TRBD1
clone size: -
CDR3 DNA: TGTGCCAGTACCTCTGGACAGGTGAATCAGCCCCAGCATTTT
CDR3 protein: CASTSGQVNQPQHF

V gene: TRBV19
J gene: TRBJ1-2
D gene: -
clone size: -
CDR3 DNA: TGTGCCAGTAGCCGGGACACCGATACCTATGGCTACACCTTC
CDR3 protein: CASSRDTDTYGYTF

V gene: TRBV19
J gene: TRBJ2-3
D gene: TRBD1
clone size: -
CDR3 DNA: TGTGCCAGTACAAGCCGCTGGGACAGTCCCACAGATACGCAGTATTTT
CDR3 protein: CASTSRWDSPTDTQYF

V gene: TRBV6-5
J gene: TRBJ1-1
D gene: -
clone size: few
CDR3 DNA: TGTGCCAGCAGTGGTAGACAGCAGAACACTGAAGCTTTCTTT
CDR3 protein: CASSGRQQNTEAFF

V gene: TRBV6-1
J gene: TRBJ1-3
D gene: -
clone size: -
CDR3 DNA: TGTGCCAGCAGTGATCATCCGGGGTCCGGAACCATATATTTT
CDR3 protein: CASSDHPGSGTIYF

V gene: TRBV5-1
J gene: TRBJ2-1
D gene: TRBD2
clone size: few
CDR3 DNA: TGCGCCAGCAGCTTGGATCTAGCGGCGAGCTCCTACAATGAGCAGTTCTTC
CDR3 protein: CASSLDLAASSYNEQFF

V gene: TRBV28
J gene: TRBJ1-2
D gene: -
clone size: few
CDR3 DNA: TGTGCCAGCAGCCCCATCCCATCAGGGGTCTATGGCTACACCTTC
CDR3 protein: CASSPIPSGVYGYTF

V gene: TRBV27
J gene: TRBJ2-7
D gene: TRBD2
clone size: -
CDR3 DNA: TGTGCCAGCAGTCGGACTAGCGGGAGTTACGAGCAGTACTTC
CDR3 protein: CASSRTSGSYEQYF

V gene: TRBV4-3
J gene: TRBJ2-1
D gene: TRBD2
clone size: -
CDR3 DNA: TGCGCCAGCAGCCAACGTCCGGGACTAGCGGGGGGGAATGAGCAGTTCTTC
CDR3 protein: CASSQRPGLAGGNEQFF